The 27 T cell receptor beta chains given below trace back to one sample, sequenced in a study of T cell responses to AZD1222 COVID-19 vaccine. This table comes from immunoSEQ multiplex PCR, and its TCRdb copy is limited to in-frame clones, with some not included. This sample has about 180,000 clones; about 90% occur once, and the top ten carry 1.5% to 2%. Specimen: peripheral blood, collected on day 0 of AZD1222 vaccination. These receptors were obtained from an adult in good health.

This clone was recorded once. The chain's CDR3 is CAITAKSSYGYTF. The CDR3 DNA reads as TGTGCCATCACAGCGAAGAGTTCCTATGGCTACACCTTC. This chain links TRBV10-3 with TRBJ1-2; D unresolved. Germline assignment: CDR1 ENHRY and CDR2 SYGVKD. This CDR3 is built from 13 residues. Trimming shortened V by 7 bases and J by 4 bases, and 13 bases separated the two germline ends.

This chain uses TRBV27 with TRBJ1-6; possibly TRBD1 for D (5 bases). V was shortened by 2 bases and J by 9 bases, with 14 bases between the two germline ends. CDR3 length: 15 amino acids. Germline V CDR1 and CDR2: MNHEY, SMNVEV (reference sequence). CDR3 DNA: TGTGCCAGCAGTTTAAGGGGTGCTGGAGCTTCACCCCTCCACTTT. It encodes CASSLRGAGASPLHF.

The rearrangement uses TRBV5-8 and TRBJ2-3, with 10 nucleotides matching TRBD1. The CDR3 extends over 14 amino acids. CDR1 SGHTS and CDR2 YDEGEE come from the germline V gene. Trimming at V came to 5 bases and at J to 5 bases, leaving 5 bases not matched to a gene. The CDR3 nucleotides read TGTGCCAGCAGAAGACAGGGGGCGGGAGATACGCAGTATTTT. It encodes CASRRQGAGDTQYF.

This sequence joins TRBV27 and TRBJ2-4; 7 bases line up with TRBD2. Per germline, CDR1 MNHEY and CDR2 SMNVEV (reference sequence). The CDR3 spans 15 residues. The V segment lost 4 bases and the J segment 1 base; nucleotides outside the gene matches: 4. The CDR3 DNA is TGTGCCAGCAGTTACCTGGGGGGGGCCAAAAACATTCAGTACTTC. Its translation: CASSYLGGAKNIQYF.

This chain uses TRBV7-2 with TRBJ1-1; D is ambiguous. CDR3 length: 14 residues. Germline-derived CDR1 and CDR2 are SGHTA and FQGNSA. V was trimmed by 0 bases and J by 4 bases, leaving 9 bases between them. The CDR3 nucleotides are TGTGCCAGCAGCTTAGCCAGGTCGGGCACTGAAGCTTTCTTT. Its translation is CASSLARSGTEAFF.

The rearrangement links TRBV7-8 to TRBJ2-7; 7 bases are shared with TRBD1. From germline, CDR1 is SGHVS and CDR2 FQNEAQ. V gave up 5 bases and J gave up 0 bases; unmatched junction bases: 13. There are 17 residues in the CDR3. The CDR3 nucleotides are TGTGCCAGCAGCAGCAAACTCGGGACAGTGAGCTCCTACGAGCAGTACTTC. Translated: CASSSKLGTVSSYEQYF.

CDR3 loop: CASSFGRNQPQHF. The CDR3, as DNA: TGTGCCAGCAGTTTTGGACGGAATCAGCCCCAGCATTTT. The chain links TRBV27 to TRBJ1-5; no reliable D call. V lost 3 bases and J lost 4, with 7 bases in between. The CDR3 extends over 13 amino acids. Germline V CDR1 and CDR2: MNHEY, SMNVEV (reference sequence).

The CDR3 DNA is TGCGCCAGCAGCATTCAGGGGAGCGCCAATGAGCAGTTCTTC. It encodes CASSIQGSANEQFF. The V and J genes are TRBV5-1 and TRBJ2-1, with a weak D call TRBD1 (6 bases). CDR3 length equals 14 residues. The germline CDR1 and CDR2 sequences are SGHRS and YFSETQ. With 4 bases removed from V and 6 bases from J, the gap between germline ends came to 14 bases.

J is TRBJ1-1 and V is TRBV29-1; 8 positions agree with TRBD1. The length of the CDR3 is 12 residues. CDR1 and CDR2 from the germline V gene are SQVTM and ANQGSEA. Trimming took 7 bases from V and 4 from J; bases not matched to a gene: 5. The CDR3 reads CSALDRGTEAFF. CDR3 nucleotide sequence: TGCAGCGCCCTTGACAGGGGCACTGAAGCTTTCTTT. Full variable domain (outside the CDR3, taken from reference TRBV29-1 and TRBJ1-1): SAVISQKPSRDICQRGTSLTIQCQVDSQVTMMFWYRQQPGQSLTLIATANQGSEATYESGFVIDKFPISRPNLTFSTLTVSNMSPEDSSIYLCSALDRGTEAFFGQGTRLTVV.

The J gene is TRBJ2-3, the V gene TRBV9; D gene unclear. CDR1 and CDR2 from the germline V gene are SGDLS and YYNGEE. The CDR3 is 12 amino acids. V was pared by 7 bases and J by 4 bases, with 10 bases between. The CDR3 spells CASGLRADTQYF. CDR3 nucleotide sequence: TGTGCCAGCGGGCTTAGGGCAGATACGCAGTATTTT.

This chain uses TRBV5-5 with TRBJ2-7, with no clear D. Germline CDR1 is SGHKS and CDR2 is YYEKEE (reference sequence). This CDR3 is built from 13 residues. Trimming stripped 2 bases from V and 0 bases from J, with 6 bases between. CDR3: CASSFDGSYEQYF. The CDR3 DNA reads TGTGCCAGCAGCTTCGACGGCTCCTACGAGCAGTACTTC.

The chain combines TRBV29-1 with TRBJ1-3; the match to TRBD1 covers 7 bases. J lost 3 bases, V lost 6 bases, and 5 bases had no gene match. In germline, CDR1 is SQVTM, CDR2 ANQGSEA. The CDR3 is 13 amino acids. CDR3 DNA: TGCAGCGTGACGTGGGACAGTGGAAACACCATATATTTT. Encoded protein: CSVTWDSGNTIYF.

The chain recombines TRBV5-4 with TRBJ1-1; the D is unclear. CDR3 size: 13 residues. The V end was cut by 0 bases, the J end by 6 bases, with 9 bases between. Germline loops: CDR1 SGHNT, CDR2 YYREEE (reference sequence). The CDR3 coding sequence is TGTGCCAGCAGCTTGGGTGGGGTCTCTGAAGCTTTCTTT. Translated: CASSLGGVSEAFF. Variable domain in full (rest from reference TRBV5-4 and TRBJ1-1): ETGVTQSPTHLIKTRGQQVTLRCSSQSGHNTVSWYQQALGQGPQFIFQYYREEENGRGNFPPRFSGLQFPNYSSELNVNALELDDSALYLCASSLGGVSEAFFGQGTRLTVV.

V and J are TRBV10-3 and TRBJ2-1; D may match TRBD1 or TRBD2 (5 bases each). From germline, CDR1 is ENHRY and CDR2 SYGVKD. The V end lost 3 bases, the J end lost 1 base, and 13 bases lay between the germline ends. The CDR3 totals 16 residues. The CDR3 is CAISEGREKSYNEQFF. DNA for the CDR3: TGTGCCATCAGTGAAGGCAGGGAGAAATCCTACAATGAGCAGTTCTTC.

This chain links TRBV7-3 with TRBJ2-2; 11 nucleotides match TRBD2. The CDR3 loop spans 16 amino acids. In germline, CDR1 is SGHTA, CDR2 FQGTGA. The J segment lost 6 bases and the V segment lost 5 bases, leaving 8 bases of the junction unmatched. The chain's CDR3 is CASSPSTSGMAGELFF. Written as DNA, the CDR3 is TGTGCCAGCAGCCCGTCGACTAGCGGGATGGCCGGGGAGCTGTTTTTT.

The rearrangement joins TRBV27 to TRBJ1-5, with D hard to call. This CDR3 has 14 amino acids. Germline CDR1 MNHEY, CDR2 SMNVEV (reference sequence). Trimming removed 5 bases at V and 6 bases at J, with 14 bases between. The CDR3 DNA reads TGTGCCAGCAGTCCGGGATCCGCAGTTCAGCCCCAGCATTTT. Encoded protein: CASSPGSAVQPQHF.

The chain recombines TRBV4-1 with TRBJ2-7; TRBD1 is a possible D gene (6 bases). Trimming shortened V by 2 bases and J by 2 bases, and 10 bases separated the two germline ends. The CDR3 sequence is 14 residues long. The V gene's germline CDR1 is MGHRA and CDR2 YSYEKL. As DNA, the CDR3 is TGCGCCAGCAGCCAATTAACAGGGACCTACGAGCAGTACTTC. This sequence encodes CASSQLTGTYEQYF.

The chain joins TRBV28 to TRBJ2-1, with D unresolved. CDR1 and CDR2 (germline): MDHEN, SYDVKM. This CDR3 region has 16 residues. Trimming removed 1 base at V and 5 bases at J, with 15 bases between. The CDR3: CASSLYKLPPNNEQFF. The CDR3 DNA reads as TGTGCCAGCAGTTTATACAAACTTCCCCCGAACAATGAGCAGTTCTTC.

The chain joins TRBV10-3 to TRBJ1-2; TRBD1 agrees at 8 bases. Trimming cost V 5 bases and J 8 bases; bases outside gene matches: 4. Germline V gives CDR1 ENHRY, CDR2 SYGVKD. CDR3 length equals 12 residues. CDR3 sequence: CAISRQGTGYTF. The CDR3 DNA is TGTGCCATCAGTCGACAGGGGACAGGCTACACCTTC.

The chain joins TRBV18 to TRBJ2-4; TRBD2 agrees at 8 bases. The germline V gene has CDR1 KGHSH and CDR2 LQKENI. This CDR3 is built from 15 residues. V shed 3 bases and J 4 bases; nucleotides not matched to a gene: 5. The chain's CDR3 is CASSPLPGGKNIQYF. The CDR3 DNA reads as TGTGCCAGCTCACCCCTCCCGGGGGGGAAAAACATTCAGTACTTC.

The chain joins TRBV9 to TRBJ2-3, with TRBD1 matching 9 bases. Germline values: CDR1 SGDLS, CDR2 YYNGEE. V gave up 4 bases and J gave up 6 bases; unmatched junction bases: 3. The CDR3 consists of 13 residues. The CDR3 bases are TGTGCCAGCAGCATACAGGGGGCGGATACGCAGTATTTT. Translation: CASSIQGADTQYF.

The rearrangement joins TRBV19 to TRBJ1-1; 7 nucleotides line up with TRBD1. The CDR3 contains 14 residues. CDR1 and CDR2 from the germline V gene are LNHDA and SQIVND (reference sequence). Unmatched junction bases numbered 7, after V lost 6 bases and J lost 3 bases. The CDR3 spells CASSPQGGYTEAFF. The CDR3 DNA follows: TGTGCCAGTAGCCCGCAGGGGGGATACACTGAAGCTTTCTTT.

The chain uses TRBV30 and TRBJ1-6, with 7 positions matching TRBD1. Trimming removed 4 bases from V and 6 bases from J; junction bases left unmatched: 3. Germline CDR1 GTSNPN, CDR2 SVGIG (reference sequence). The CDR3 spans 13 residues. CDR3 nucleotide sequence: TGTGCCTGGACCCGGGACAGTAATTCACCCCTCCACTTT. It codes for CAWTRDSNSPLHF.

This chain uses TRBV24-1 with TRBJ1-5; D is perhaps TRBD1 (6 bases). The CDR3 has 19 amino acids. V was trimmed by 6 bases and J by 0 bases, leaving 23 bases between them. CDR1 and CDR2 from the germline V gene are KGHDR and SFDVKD. CDR3 sequence: CATSPTGGYSLYSNQPQHF. The CDR3 bases are TGTGCCACCAGTCCCACGGGGGGCTACTCACTTTATAGCAATCAGCCCCAGCATTTT.

The chain employs TRBV7-2 and TRBJ1-1; D gene ambiguous. The CDR3 sequence is 14 residues long. The germline V and J ends were trimmed by 2 bases and 5 bases, with 12 bases remaining between them. Germline CDR1 reads SGHTA; CDR2 reads FQGNSA. CDR3: CASSLPGALTEAFF. In DNA form, the CDR3 reads TGTGCCAGCAGCTTACCCGGCGCTTTAACTGAAGCTTTCTTT.

The J gene is TRBJ2-1, the V gene TRBV10-3, with 9 positions matching TRBD2. Germline trimming cut 8 bases from V and 7 bases from J; bases unmatched to any gene: 18. Looked up from germline, CDR1 is ENHRY and CDR2 is SYGVKD. The length of the CDR3 is 17 residues. CDR3 nucleotides: TGTGCCATCGAAAATCGGGGACTAGCTGAGAACCCTAATGAGCAGTTCTTC. This gives the protein CAIENRGLAENPNEQFF.

The chain carries TRBV3-1 (or the pseudogene TRBV3-2) and TRBJ2-7, with D perhaps matching TRBD2 (6 bases). The V gene's germline CDR1 is LGHDT and CDR2 YNNKEL (reference sequence). V shed 4 bases and J shed 2 bases, with 18 bases lying between them. The length of the CDR3 is 16 residues. This chain's CDR3 is CASSPTDPGLTYEQYF. The CDR3 DNA is TGTGCCAGCAGCCCCACCGACCCGGGACTTACCTACGAGCAGTACTTC.